The 13 T cell receptor beta chains listed next were all sequenced from one sample in a study of T cell repertoires in cytomegalovirus infection. One entry per CDR3 protein, called by TCRdb with MiXCR from the reads. The table has fewer than 700,000 distinct CDR3 sequences, around 24% seen once. Sample: CD8+ T cells from PBMCs. These receptors were obtained from a human donor in good health (CMV status not recorded). Some clones in this sample may be carry-over from other donors' samples.

The genes are TRBV15 and TRBJ1-5, with TRBD1 matching 9 bases. Germline CDR1 LNHNV, CDR2 YYDKDF (reference sequence). There are 15 residues in the CDR3. Trimming took 2 bases from V and 7 from J; bases not matched to a gene: 6. CDR3 DNA: TGTGCCACCAGCAGACTAGGACAGGGGAGCCAGCCCCAGCATTTT. The encoded protein is CATSRLGQGSQPQHF.

This clonotype was counted many times. This chain links TRBV7-8 with TRBJ1-3, with D perhaps TRBD1 (6 bases). This CDR3 region has 15 residues. From germline, CDR1 is SGHVS and CDR2 FQNEAQ. Trimming took off 5 bases at V and 0 bases at J, with 11 bases between the two ends. In DNA form, the CDR3 reads TGTGCCAGCAGCACCGGACAGCTCTCTGGAAACACCATATATTTT. Amino acid sequence: CASSTGQLSGNTIYF.

This clonotype was seen more than once but under ten times. V usage is TRBV4-1 and J usage is TRBJ1-1; tentatively, D is TRBD1 (6 bases). CDR1 and CDR2 (germline): MGHRA, YSYEKL. This CDR3 is built from 12 residues. The germline V and J ends were trimmed by 1 base and 9 bases, with 9 bases remaining between them. Here the CDR3 reads CASSQVDRQAFF. Here the CDR3 DNA reads TGCGCCAGCAGCCAAGTGGACAGACAAGCTTTCTTT.

The CDR3 protein is CASSFEQSSYNSPLHF. CDR3 nucleotides: TGTGCCAGCAGTTTTGAGCAGAGCTCCTATAATTCACCCCTCCACTTT. The rearrangement joins TRBV28 to TRBJ1-6; no clear D gene. The CDR3 has 16 amino acids. Per germline, CDR1 MDHEN and CDR2 SYDVKM. The ends were cut back, 3 bases at V and 0 bases at J, with 9 bases in the middle.

The J gene is TRBJ2-5, the V gene TRBV15, with TRBD1 matching over 9 bases. Germline assignment: CDR1 LNHNV and CDR2 YYDKDF (reference sequence). The ends lost 5 bases at V and 5 bases at J; junction bases unmatched: 6. This CDR3 comprises 14 residues. This CDR3 reads CATSGDRGKETQYF. The CDR3 DNA follows: TGTGCCACCAGCGGCGACAGGGGGAAGGAGACCCAGTACTTC.

This clonotype appeared many times. This rearrangement joins TRBV7-8 to TRBJ2-3, with D possibly matching TRBD1 (5 bases). This CDR3 comprises 15 residues. CDR1 and CDR2 (germline): SGHVS, FQNEAQ. The V gene lost 1 base and the J gene lost 1 base, with 9 bases spanning the gap. The chain's CDR3 is CASSLEEGGTDTQYF. In DNA form, the CDR3 reads TGTGCCAGCAGCTTAGAAGAAGGGGGCACAGATACGCAGTATTTT.

The chain has TRBV20-1 and TRBJ2-1; possible D gene TRBD2, 5 bases. This CDR3 has 15 residues. The germline CDR1 and CDR2 sequences are DFQATT and SNEGSKA (reference sequence). The V gene lost 2 bases and the J gene lost 3 bases, with 14 bases spanning the gap. CDR3 in DNA: TGCAGTGCTAGACCCCGGGGAATGCACTACAATGAGCAGTTCTTC. Its protein is CSARPRGMHYNEQFF.

Many counts were recorded for this clonotype. The rearrangement uses TRBV5-5 and TRBJ2-2; 10 nucleotides agree with TRBD2. This CDR3 contains 17 residues. Looked up from germline, CDR1 is SGHKS and CDR2 is YYEKEE (reference sequence). V shed 1 base and J 6 bases; nucleotides not matched to a gene: 9. In DNA form, the CDR3 reads TGTGCCAGCAGCTTGTATTATTCACTAGCGGGGCCCGGGGAGCTGTTTTTT. Translating gives CASSLYYSLAGPGELFF.

This chain connects TRBV20-1 to TRBJ2-4; tentative D call: TRBD1 (5 bases). The CDR3 is 13 residues long. CDR1 and CDR2 (germline): DFQATT, SNEGSKA (reference sequence). The germline V and J ends were trimmed by 6 bases and 2 bases, with 11 bases remaining between them. CDR3 sequence reads: CSATDKSKNIQYF. In nucleotides, the CDR3 is TGCAGTGCCACGGACAAATCCAAAAACATTCAGTACTTC.

CDR3 sequence (DNA): TGTGCTAGTGGTTTGAACAGGGGAGGCAATCAGCCCCAGCATTTT. Translated: CASGLNRGGNQPQHF. The rearrangement uses TRBV12-5 and TRBJ1-5; 7 positions match TRBD1. From germline, CDR1 is LGHNT and CDR2 FRNRAP. This CDR3 contains 15 residues. J gave up 2 bases and V 2 bases, and 3 bases lay outside the gene matches. Full variable domain (rest looked up from reference TRBV12-5 and TRBJ1-5): DARVTQTPRHKVTEMGQEVTMRCQPILGHNTVFWYRQTMMQGLELLAYFRNRAPLDDSGMPKDRFSAEMPDATLATLKIQPSEPRDSAVYFCASGLNRGGNQPQHFGDGTRLSIL.

The J gene is TRBJ1-1, the V gene TRBV28; the D is unclear. Germline V lookup: CDR1 MDHEN, CDR2 SYDVKM. The CDR3 loop spans 11 amino acids. V lost 4 bases to trimming and J lost 11 bases, with 11 bases between them. CDR3 coding DNA: TGTGCCAGCAGTTCGGTCGACGGGGCTTTCTTT. The encoded protein is CASSSVDGAFF.

This clonotype was counted between two and nine times. The chain carries TRBV25-1 and TRBJ2-1, with 11 bases that match TRBD1. Unmatched junction bases numbered 5, after V lost 3 bases and J lost 7 bases. There are 15 residues in the CDR3. Germline V gives CDR1 MGHDK, CDR2 SYGVNS. The CDR3 reads CASSEGQGVPNEQFF. CDR3 in DNA: TGTGCCAGCAGTGAGGGACAGGGGGTACCAAATGAGCAGTTCTTC.

This clonotype was found a few times. The chain employs TRBV4-2 and TRBJ1-2; 7 bases align to TRBD1. Germline assignment: CDR1 LGHNA and CDR2 YNFKEQ. V shed 1 base, J shed 8 bases, and the junction held 7 bases outside the gene matches. The CDR3 covers 14 residues. This CDR3 reads CASSQGEGGVGYTF. CDR3 nucleotides: TGTGCCAGCAGCCAAGGGGAAGGGGGCGTCGGCTACACCTTC.